This TCR beta chain was sequenced for a study of blood T cells in healthy people across ages. A second about 7 to 11 cycle PCR used barcoded and J-beta primers. In TCRdb, the 5' RACE reads were re-called with MiXCR into one record per CDR3 protein. The data hold about 1.7 million distinct CDR3 sequences, with approximately 30% observed a single time. Germline CDR1 is DFQATT and CDR2 is SNEGSKA (reference sequence). Deletions cut 0 bases from V and 11 bases from J, with 25 bases between. This CDR3 has 16 residues. This clonotype showed up many times. The rearrangement uses TRBV20-1 and TRBJ2-5; D possibly corresponds to TRBD2 (6 bases). This receptor was identified in a woman in her twenties or thirties in good health. Material: blood. This CDR3 is CSARDIGQASPGEQYF. CDR3 DNA sequence: TGCAGTGCTAGAGATATCGGGCAGGCTTCACCGGGGGAGCAGTACTTC.